This T cell receptor (beta chain) was observed in a study of blood T cell repertoires in COVID-19. Study-level background: The United States, Italy and Spain provided the acute and convalescent COVID-19 samples. The analysed material was cDNA or gDNA that came from T cells, B-cell-depleted T cells, or PBMCs.

Only in-frame clones appear in the TCRdb table, and some are missing; sequencing was by immunoSEQ multiplex PCR. The table has more than 85,000 clones, 89% seen once; the top ten hold more than 3%. Specimen: peripheral blood. The TCR was taken from a woman aged 70-85 years with acute or convalescent COVID-19.

CDR3 residues: CASSERPGLGTNEKLFF. Here the CDR3 DNA reads TGTGCCAGCAGTGAACGGCCAGGGCTTGGGACTAATGAAAAACTGTTTTTT. The chain has TRBV6-1 and TRBJ1-4; weak D call: TRBD1 (5 bases). Germline values: CDR1 MNHNS, CDR2 SASEGT. This CDR3 spans 17 amino acids. V lost 2 bases, J lost 2 bases, and 15 bases lay in between.